This TCR beta chain appears in the sequencing data of a study of identical twins. MiXCR, applied by TCRdb to the 5' RACE reads, yields one record per CDR3 protein. The sample shows roughly 150,000 distinct CDR3 sequences, around 3.4% of them seen only once. The CDR3 length is 11 residues. Germline CDR1 reads SNHLY; CDR2 reads FYNNEI. V dropped 7 bases and J dropped 5 bases, with 6 bases sitting between them. Many counts were recorded for this clonotype. The antigen is undetermined. Healthy Caucasians supplied all donations. Study findings and constraints: Within monozygotic twins, out-of-frame TCR alpha sharing was underestimated by the models.

The sequencing sample was made of memory T cells sorted from blood. The chain couples TRBV2 to TRBJ2-4; D not certain. The TCR was taken from a man aged 18 to 35 in good health. The CDR3 protein is CASTGQNIQYF. CDR3 sequence (DNA): TGTGCCAGCACGGGCCAAAACATTCAGTACTTC. Full variable domain (remainder filled in from reference TRBV2 and TRBJ2-4): EPEVTQTPSHQVTQMGQEVILRCVPISNHLYFYWYRQILGQKVEFLVSFYNNEISEKSEIFDDQFSVERPDGSNFTLKIRSTKLEDSAMYFCASTGQNIQYFGAGTRLSVL.